The 24 T cell receptor beta chains given below trace back to one sample, sequenced in a study of blood T cells in healthy people across ages. A second roughly 6 to 11 cycle PCR used barcoded and J-beta primers. One entry per CDR3 protein, called by TCRdb with MiXCR from the 5' RACE reads. The sample has 750,000 to 950,000 distinct CDR3 sequences; about 53% are singletons. Sequences were obtained from blood. The receptor set was obtained from an elderly man in good health.

This clonotype was picked up a small number of times. This sequence joins TRBV18 and TRBJ2-5; D remains unclear. Trimming removed 1 base at V and 0 bases at J, with 3 bases between. This CDR3 spans 13 amino acids. Germline CDR1 and CDR2: KGHSH and LQKENI. CDR3 residues: CASSPRDQETQYF. The CDR3 DNA follows: TGTGCCAGCTCACCACGGGACCAAGAGACCCAGTACTTC.

This clonotype was picked up a small number of times. This chain joins TRBV5-1 and TRBJ2-1, with 7 bases matching TRBD2. Per germline, CDR1 SGHRS and CDR2 YFSETQ. The CDR3 contains 16 residues. The J segment lost 6 bases and the V segment lost 7 bases, leaving 16 bases of the junction unmatched. The CDR3 protein is CASQLTAGTGGNEQFF. In nucleotides, the CDR3 is TGCGCCAGCCAACTCACGGCGGGGACGGGGGGCAATGAGCAGTTCTTC. Together with reference TRBV5-1 and TRBJ2-1, the CDR3 gives the full variable domain: KAGVTQTPRYLIKTRGQQVTLSCSPISGHRSVSWYQQTPGQGLQFLFEYFSETQRNKGNFPGRFSGRQFSNSRSEMNVSTLELGDSALYLCASQLTAGTGGNEQFFGPGTRLTVL.

In nucleotides, the CDR3 is TGTGCCATCTCGAAAGAGGGGGCCATCGTGGCTAGCGGGAGCGGGGACCAGTACTTC. Amino acids: CAISKEGAIVASGSGDQYF. V is TRBV10-3 and J is TRBJ2-5, with 10 bases fitting TRBD2. V shed 8 bases and J 10 bases; nucleotides not matched to a gene: 28. The CDR3 contains 19 residues. Germline V gene sequence: CDR1 ENHRY, CDR2 SYGVKD.

The rearrangement links TRBV20-1 to TRBJ2-7; D remains ambiguous. This CDR3 region has 10 residues. Germline V lookup: CDR1 DFQATT, CDR2 SNEGSKA (reference sequence). The V end lost 2 bases, the J end lost 6 bases, and 5 bases lay between the germline ends. For the CDR3, the DNA is TGCAGTGCTAGATGGGTCGAGCAGTACTTC. The encoded protein is CSARWVEQYF.

In its sample, this clonotype was seen a few times. This rearrangement joins TRBV10-2 to TRBJ2-5; TRBD1 might be the D (5 bases). CDR1 is WSHSY, CDR2 SAAADI, per germline. CDR3 size: 13 residues. Trimming pared 6 bases from V and 5 bases from J, leaving 13 bases between. CDR3 in amino acids: CASSAPGPETQYF. The DNA of the CDR3 is TGCGCCAGCAGCGCGCCAGGGCCGGAGACCCAGTACTTC.

The genes are TRBV3-1 and TRBJ2-6; no clear D gene. The germline V and J ends were trimmed by 5 bases and 0 bases, with 8 bases remaining between them. CDR3 length: 15 residues. Germline CDR1 is LGHDT and CDR2 is YNNKEL (reference sequence). The chain's CDR3 is CASSRVTSGANVLTF. The CDR3, as DNA: TGTGCCAGCAGCAGGGTCACCTCTGGGGCCAACGTCCTGACTTTC.

This clonotype has a handful of counts. The chain carries TRBV10-3 and TRBJ2-5; 7 positions agree with TRBD2. From germline, CDR1 is ENHRY and CDR2 SYGVKD. Unmatched junction bases numbered 7, after V lost 10 bases and J lost 2 bases. The CDR3 is made up of 13 amino acids. CDR3 sequence: CATNSGTQETQYF. DNA of the CDR3: TGTGCCACAAACAGCGGGACTCAAGAGACCCAGTACTTC.

V usage is TRBV12-3 or TRBV12-4 and J usage is TRBJ2-5; 7 bases are a match to TRBD1. This CDR3 region has 16 residues. Losses at the gene ends were 5 bases for V and 11 bases for J; bases not matched to a gene: 20. CDR3 sequence (DNA): TGTGCCAGCAGTGTCCTGACAGGGATCGCGAACAATGAGCAGTACTTC. As protein: CASSVLTGIANNEQYF.

The chain has TRBV7-3 and TRBJ2-4; 7 bases are shared with TRBD1. Per the germline V gene, CDR1 is SGHTA and CDR2 is FQGTGA. V trimming: 1 base; J trimming: 1 base; junction bases outside the gene matches: 1. The CDR3 sequence is 15 residues long. This CDR3 is CASSLRGQAKNIQYF. CDR3 DNA sequence: TGTGCCAGCAGCTTAAGGGGACAGGCCAAAAACATTCAGTACTTC.

This sequence joins TRBV12-3 or TRBV12-4 and TRBJ2-3; D might be TRBD1 or TRBD2, each matching 5 bases. Trimming cost V 6 bases and J 6 bases, with 19 bases left between them. CDR3 length equals 15 residues. The CDR3 loop reads CASSVRGSLGDTQYF. The CDR3 coding sequence is TGTGCCAGCAGCGTCCGGGGCAGCCTCGGGGATACGCAGTATTTT.

This clonotype was seen a few times. The chain is built from TRBV28 and TRBJ2-7; 12 bases map to TRBD2. This CDR3 has 16 residues. V dropped 7 bases and J dropped 6; count of bases not matched to a gene: 13. Germline CDR1 MDHEN, CDR2 SYDVKM. In nucleotides, the CDR3 is TGTGCCAGCATCCGGGTTCTAGCGGGAGGGCCAGGCGAGCAGTACTTC. Translated, it gives CASIRVLAGGPGEQYF.

This clonotype was seen a single time. This rearrangement joins TRBV29-1 to TRBJ2-1; TRBD2 is a possible D gene (5 bases). V lost 6 bases to trimming and J lost 5 bases, with 17 bases between them. The CDR3 runs 14 residues. Germline V gives CDR1 SQVTM, CDR2 ANQGSEA. The CDR3 DNA is TGCAGCGTGGCGGGTGCAGGCCGAAACAATGAGCAGTTCTTC. This encodes CSVAGAGRNNEQFF.

This clonotype was seen only a few times. Germline and junction disagree at one end, which may indicate a read error. The rearrangement joins TRBV5-6 to TRBJ2-5; D remains ambiguous. From germline, CDR1 is SGHDT and CDR2 YYEEEE. The CDR3 sequence is 13 residues long. For the CDR3, the DNA is TGTGCCAACAGCTTGCCCAGCCAAGAGACCCAGTACTTC. The encoded protein is CANSLPSQETQYF. The entire variable domain, with the rest obtained from reference TRBV5-6 and TRBJ2-5, is as follows: DAGVTQSPTHLIKTRGQQVTLRCSPKSGHDTVSWYQQALGQGPQFIFQYYEEEERQRGNFPDRFSGHQFPNYSSELNVNALLLGDSALYLCANSLPSQETQYFGPGTRLLVL.

The rearrangement joins TRBV5-1 to TRBJ2-7; D may be TRBD2 (6 bases). This CDR3 is 15 amino acids long. From germline, CDR1 is SGHRS and CDR2 YFSETQ. Trimming stripped 3 bases from V and 2 bases from J, with 15 bases between. This CDR3 reads CASSSGTGVTYEQYF. CDR3 in DNA: TGCGCCAGCAGCTCGGGGACGGGAGTCACCTACGAGCAGTACTTC.

This clonotype came up a few times. The genes are TRBV7-9 and TRBJ1-2; no firm D call. The germline V gene encodes CDR1 SEHNR and CDR2 FQNEAQ (reference sequence). V was trimmed by 2 bases and J by 7 bases, leaving 5 bases between them. The CDR3 totals 11 residues. CDR3 loop: CASSLQAGYTF. CDR3 nucleotide sequence: TGTGCCAGCAGCTTACAAGCTGGCTACACCTTC.

The CDR3 here is CASSLGGWALETQYF. CDR3 coding DNA: TGTGCCAGCAGTTTAGGCGGATGGGCATTGGAGACCCAGTACTTC. The genes are TRBV28 and TRBJ2-5; D remains ambiguous. Germline lookup yields CDR1 MDHEN and CDR2 SYDVKM. Trimming removed 2 bases from V and 5 bases from J, with 15 bases in between. This CDR3 has 15 amino acids.

The genes are TRBV25-1 and TRBJ2-7, with D possibly being TRBD2 (5 bases). V dropped 5 bases and J dropped 0 bases, with 23 bases sitting between them. Germline V gene sequence: CDR1 MGHDK, CDR2 SYGVNS. The CDR3 sequence is 18 residues long. CDR3 DNA sequence: TGTGCCAGCAGTCCCCCCCAAGGAGGAGGATTCAGCTCCTACGAGCAGTACTTC. Translated, it gives CASSPPQGGGFSSYEQYF.

The chain uses TRBV20-1 and TRBJ1-1; 8 bases are a match to TRBD1. Germline CDR1 is DFQATT and CDR2 is SNEGSKA (reference sequence). The CDR3 has 12 amino acids. The junction had 7 bases not matched to a gene; V was cut back by 6 bases and J by 7 bases. The CDR3 loop reads CSAGGTGREAFF. The CDR3 region has the DNA TGCAGTGCCGGAGGGACAGGTCGTGAAGCTTTCTTT.

This clonotype has a handful of counts. The chain couples TRBV13 to TRBJ2-7, with TRBD2 identical over 8 bases. In germline, CDR1 is PRHDT, CDR2 FYEKMQ (reference sequence). This CDR3 is 15 amino acids long. Trimming cost V 3 bases and J 4 bases; bases outside gene matches: 8. The CDR3 sequence is CASSFGAGVGYEQYF. The CDR3 DNA reads TGTGCCAGCAGCTTCGGAGCGGGAGTCGGGTACGAGCAGTACTTC.

J is TRBJ2-7 and V is TRBV21-1; TRBD1, the table's D call, lacks a check against the DNA. TRBV21-1 has pseudogene status. This CDR3 has 19 amino acids. CDR3 in DNA: TGTGCCAGCAGCGGATATGTCCCACGCCGGGGACAGGGAGGATACGAGCAGTACTTC. This gives the protein CASSGYVPRRGQGGYEQYF.

With regard to this clonotype: Its ends do not fully match the called genes, so a read error is possible. The rearrangement links TRBV9 to TRBJ1-4; 10 nucleotides agree with TRBD1. Germline V gives CDR1 SGDLS, CDR2 YYNGEE. This CDR3 spans 19 amino acids. DNA of the CDR3: TGTGCCAGCAGCGTTCATTCCCCCGGGACAGGGGAAACTAATGAGAAACTGTTTTTT. Residues: CASSVHSPGTGETNEKLFF.

The chain combines TRBV5-1 with TRBJ1-4, with 7 bases aligning to TRBD1. Germline-derived CDR1 and CDR2 are SGHRS and YFSETQ. There are 15 residues in the CDR3. V shed 3 bases and J 7 bases; nucleotides not matched to a gene: 9. CDR3 residues: CASSWSGDRSEKLFF. CDR3 nucleotide sequence: TGCGCCAGCAGCTGGAGCGGGGACAGAAGTGAAAAACTGTTTTTT.

This clonotype was counted a single time. The chain carries TRBV6-5 and TRBJ2-4, with D maybe TRBD1 (5 bases). The CDR3 covers 15 residues. Germline V gives CDR1 MNHEY, CDR2 SVGAGI. Trimming removed 6 bases at V and 0 bases at J, with 12 bases between. The CDR3 here is CASRKQGVAKNIQYF. The CDR3, as DNA: TGTGCCAGCAGGAAACAAGGGGTAGCCAAAAACATTCAGTACTTC.

The V and J genes are TRBV15 and TRBJ2-1; D is ambiguous. Germline loops: CDR1 LNHNV, CDR2 YYDKDF (reference sequence). CDR3 size: 12 residues. Trimming stripped 0 bases from V and 8 bases from J, with 5 bases between. CDR3 DNA sequence: TGTGCCACCAGCAGAGACCTCCATGAGCAGTTCTTC. Translating it yields CATSRDLHEQFF.